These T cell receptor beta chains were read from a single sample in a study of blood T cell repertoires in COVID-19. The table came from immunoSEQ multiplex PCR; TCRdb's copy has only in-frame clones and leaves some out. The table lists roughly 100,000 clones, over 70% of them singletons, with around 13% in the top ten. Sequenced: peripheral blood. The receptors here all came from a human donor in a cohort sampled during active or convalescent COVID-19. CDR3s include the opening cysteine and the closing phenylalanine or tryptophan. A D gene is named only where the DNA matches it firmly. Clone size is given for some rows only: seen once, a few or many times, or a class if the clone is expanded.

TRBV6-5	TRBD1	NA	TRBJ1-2	CASRVTGGVGYTF	TGTGCCAGCAGAGTGACAGGGGGTGTAGGCTACACCTTC
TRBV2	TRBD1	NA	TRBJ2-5	CASSETGGLRETQYF	TGTGCCAGCAGTGAGACAGGGGGCTTGCGGGAGACCCAGTACTTC
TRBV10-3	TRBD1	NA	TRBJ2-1	CAISEARDRGGNEQFF	TGTGCCATCAGTGAAGCCCGGGACAGGGGAGGTAATGAGCAGTTCTTC
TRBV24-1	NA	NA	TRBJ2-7	CATSDGGQLYEQYF	TGTGCCACCAGCGACGGGGGACAGCTTTACGAGCAGTACTTC
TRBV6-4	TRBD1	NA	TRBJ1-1	CASSETGGATEAFF	TGTGCCAGCAGTGAGACAGGGGGGGCGACTGAAGCTTTCTTT
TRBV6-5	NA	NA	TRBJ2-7	CASRRPSSYEQYF	TGTGCCAGCAGGCGGCCCAGCTCCTACGAGCAGTACTTC
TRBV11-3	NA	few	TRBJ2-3	CASSLGQGQDTQYF	TGTGCCAGCAGCTTAGGCCAGGGCCAAGATACGCAGTATTTT
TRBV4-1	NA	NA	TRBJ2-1	CASSQGPEVVGSSYNEQFF	TGCGCCAGCAGCCAGGGGCCCGAGGTAGTCGGTAGCTCCTACAATGAGCAGTTCTTC
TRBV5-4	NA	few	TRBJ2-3	CASSFAGALKDTQYF	TGTGCCAGCAGCTTTGCGGGGGCCTTAAAGGATACGCAGTATTTT
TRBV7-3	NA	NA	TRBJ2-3	CASSLKGGHTQYF	TGTGCCAGCAGCTTAAAGGGGGGGCATACGCAGTATTTT
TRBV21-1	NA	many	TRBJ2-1	CASSVQTSGGSNEQFF	TGTGCCAGCAGCGTTCAGACTAGCGGGGGTTCCAATGAGCAGTTCTTC
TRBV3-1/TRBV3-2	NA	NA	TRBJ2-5	CASSFYSGEETQYF	TGTGCCAGCAGCTTTTATAGTGGAGAAGAGACCCAGTACTTC
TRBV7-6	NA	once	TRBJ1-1	CASSLAPGANTEAFF	TGTGCCAGCAGCTTAGCGCCAGGGGCGAACACTGAAGCTTTCTTT
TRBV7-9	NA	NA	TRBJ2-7	CASHREGDEQYF	TGTGCCAGCCACAGGGAAGGGGACGAGCAGTACTTC
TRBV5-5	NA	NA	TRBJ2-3	CASSFSDRYTDTQYF	TGTGCCAGCAGCTTCTCGGACAGATACACAGATACGCAGTATTTT
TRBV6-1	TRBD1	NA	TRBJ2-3	CASSEGQGVPDTQYF	TGTGCCAGCAGTGAAGGGCAGGGGGTCCCAGATACGCAGTATTTT
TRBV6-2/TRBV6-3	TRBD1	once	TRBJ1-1	CASSYKGAQTEAFF	TGTGCCAGCAGTTACAAGGGGGCCCAGACTGAAGCTTTCTTT
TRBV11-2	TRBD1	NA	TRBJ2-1	CASSLGGQGEFNEQFF	TGTGCCAGCAGCTTAGGGGGGCAGGGGGAATTTAATGAGCAGTTCTTC
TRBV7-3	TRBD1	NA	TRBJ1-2	CASSLTGPLTGARGYTF	TGTGCCAGCAGCTTAACGGGGCCGCTTACAGGGGCCCGGGGCTACACCTTC
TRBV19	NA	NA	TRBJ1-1	CASSLQGSTEAFF	TGTGCCAGTAGTTTACAGGGCAGCACTGAAGCTTTCTTT
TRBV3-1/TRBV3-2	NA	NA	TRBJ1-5	CASSLGRSNQPQHF	TGTGCCAGCAGCCTCGGTCGGAGCAATCAGCCCCAGCATTTT
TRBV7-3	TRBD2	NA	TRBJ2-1	CASSPDFSGGYLNEQFF	TGTGCCAGCAGCCCGGACTTTAGCGGGGGGTACTTGAATGAGCAGTTCTTC
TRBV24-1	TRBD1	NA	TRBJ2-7	CATSDARTGDDEQYF	TGTGCCACCAGTGATGCCCGGACAGGGGACGACGAGCAGTACTTC
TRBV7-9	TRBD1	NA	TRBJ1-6	CASSSLTGVNSPLHF	TGTGCCAGCAGCTCTTTAACAGGGGTTAATTCACCCCTCCACTTT
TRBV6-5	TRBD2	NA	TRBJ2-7	CASSYELAGAYEQYF	TGTGCCAGCAGTTACGAACTAGCGGGGGCCTACGAGCAGTACTTC
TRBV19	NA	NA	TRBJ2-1	CASSPHRVGEQFF	TGTGCCAGTAGTCCTCACAGGGTCGGTGAGCAGTTCTTC
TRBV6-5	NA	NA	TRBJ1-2	CASSRGGPYYGYTF	TGTGCCAGCAGTCGAGGAGGTCCTTACTATGGCTACACCTTC
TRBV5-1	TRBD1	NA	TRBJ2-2	CASSLAGTGYAGELFF	TGCGCCAGCAGCTTGGCCGGGACAGGGTATGCCGGGGAGCTGTTTTTT
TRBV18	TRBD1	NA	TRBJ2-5	CASSPPGTGTETQYF	TGTGCCAGCTCACCTCCCGGGACAGGGACAGAGACCCAGTACTTC
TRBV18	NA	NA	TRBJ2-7	CASSPRSSPEQYF	TGTGCCAGCTCACCAAGGAGCAGCCCCGAGCAGTACTTC
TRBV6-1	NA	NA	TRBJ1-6	CASSEGKSPLHF	TGTGCCAGCAGTGAAGGTAAATCACCCCTCCACTTT
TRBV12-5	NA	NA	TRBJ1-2	CASGLYGQYGYTF	TGTGCTAGTGGTTTGTACGGACAGTATGGCTACACCTTC
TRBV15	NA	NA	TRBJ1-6	CATSRDLTGYSPLHF	TGTGCCACCAGCAGAGATCTCACAGGGTATTCACCCCTCCACTTT
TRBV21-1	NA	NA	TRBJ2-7	CASSKKSGLAGTYEQYF	TGTGCCAGCAGCAAGAAGTCGGGACTAGCGGGGACCTACGAGCAGTACTTC
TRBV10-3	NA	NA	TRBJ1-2	CAISEQSQTNYGYTF	TGTGCCATCAGTGAGCAAAGCCAAACCAACTATGGCTACACCTTC
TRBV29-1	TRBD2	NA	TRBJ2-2	CSVAGLAGLRTGELFF	TGCAGCGTAGCCGGACTAGCGGGGTTACGCACCGGGGAGCTGTTTTTT
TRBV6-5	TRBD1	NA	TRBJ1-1	CASSPEGARNTEAFF	TGTGCCAGCAGTCCTGAGGGGGCGAGGAACACTGAAGCTTTCTTT
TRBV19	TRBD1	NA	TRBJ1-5	CASSISADRGRGQPQHF	TGTGCCAGTAGTATATCGGCGGACAGGGGAAGGGGTCAGCCCCAGCATTTT
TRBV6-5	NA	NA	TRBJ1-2	CASLKMGALGYTF	TGTGCCAGCCTTAAGATGGGGGCGCTTGGCTACACCTTC
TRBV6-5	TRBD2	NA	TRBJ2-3	CASRVAGQADTQYF	TGTGCCAGCAGGGTAGCGGGGCAGGCAGATACGCAGTATTTT
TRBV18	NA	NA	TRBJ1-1	CASSPSGGGTEAFF	TGTGCCAGCTCACCCTCGGGGGGCGGCACTGAAGCTTTCTTT
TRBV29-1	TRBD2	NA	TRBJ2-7	CSVGGTSGGFSYEQYF	TGCAGCGTTGGGGGTACTAGCGGGGGTTTCTCCTACGAGCAGTACTTC
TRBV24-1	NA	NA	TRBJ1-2	CATSDQGQAYTF	TGTGCCACCAGTGACCAAGGACAAGCCTACACCTTC
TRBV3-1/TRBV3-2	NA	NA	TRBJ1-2	CASSQSGGYTF	TGTGCCAGCAGCCAGTCGGGTGGCTACACCTTC
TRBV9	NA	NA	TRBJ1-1	CASSVVPEMNTEAFF	TGTGCCAGCAGCGTAGTTCCAGAAATGAACACTGAAGCTTTCTTT
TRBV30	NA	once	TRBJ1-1	CALSPRGTEAFF	TGTGCCCTTTCCCCTCGGGGGACTGAAGCTTTCTTT
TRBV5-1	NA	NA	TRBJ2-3	CASSALGRTDTQYF	TGCGCCAGCAGCGCCTTGGGGAGAACAGATACGCAGTATTTT
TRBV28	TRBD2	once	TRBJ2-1	CASSRTSETYNEQFF	TGTGCCAGCAGTAGGACTAGCGAAACCTACAATGAGCAGTTCTTC
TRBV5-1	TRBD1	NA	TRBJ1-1	CASRSLQGGTEAFF	TGCGCCAGCAGATCCCTACAGGGGGGGACTGAAGCTTTCTTT
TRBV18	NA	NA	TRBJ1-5	CASSEGAVWPQHF	TGTGCCAGCTCCGAAGGGGCCGTTTGGCCCCAGCATTTT
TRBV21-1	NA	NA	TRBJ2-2	CASSKYRLNTGELFF	TGTGCCAGCAGCAAGTACAGATTGAACACCGGGGAGCTGTTTTTT